The next 17 T cell receptor beta chains were all read from a single sample in a study of cytomegalovirus exposure and HLA in healthy donors. PCR was performed using 60 Vbeta and 13 Jbeta primers. The data were produced by immunoSEQ multiplex PCR, yet TCRdb's version contains in-frame clones alone and is incomplete. The sample lists under 150,000 clones, approximately 71% occurring once. Sequenced input: PBMCs. The source is a woman aged 50 to 65 in good health and CMV-seronegative.

This rearrangement joins TRBV6-1 to TRBJ2-2, with TRBD1 identical over 9 bases. J gave up 7 bases and V 1 base, and 4 bases lay outside the gene matches. Per germline, CDR1 MNHNS and CDR2 SASEGT. CDR3 size: 15 residues. The CDR3, as DNA: TGTGCCAGCAGTGAAGGACAGGGGGGAGTCGGGGAGCTGTTTTTT. This gives the protein CASSEGQGGVGELFF.

This chain uses TRBV27 with TRBJ1-2; 8 bases are shared with TRBD1. J was trimmed by 7 bases and V by 5 bases; bases with no gene match: 9. The CDR3 sequence is 14 residues long. Germline loops: CDR1 MNHEY, CDR2 SMNVEV (reference sequence). For the CDR3, the DNA is TGTGCCAGCAGTCCCGGACAGGGAAGGATTGGCTACACCTTC. This sequence encodes CASSPGQGRIGYTF.

The chain links TRBV5-6 to TRBJ2-1; 8 bases align to TRBD1. The V gene end was trimmed by 4 bases and the J gene end by 12 bases; junction bases not matched to a gene: 9. CDR3 length equals 13 residues. In germline, CDR1 is SGHDT, CDR2 YYEEEE. CDR3 nucleotide sequence: TGTGCCAGCAGCCCACCGAGTGGGACAGGGCAGTTCTTC. Its protein product is CASSPPSGTGQFF.

CDR3 sequence reads: CASSEVGVSGGYSYNEQFF. The CDR3 DNA sequence: TGTGCCAGCAGTGAGGTCGGCGTTAGCGGGGGGTACTCCTACAATGAGCAGTTCTTC. The V gene is TRBV6-1, the J gene TRBJ2-1; 10 nucleotides agree with TRBD2. The junction had 11 bases not matched to a gene; V was cut back by 3 bases and J by 0 bases. Germline values: CDR1 MNHNS, CDR2 SASEGT. The CDR3 is made up of 19 amino acids.

The V call is TRBV27, the J call TRBJ1-1; possible D gene TRBD1, 6 bases. V was clipped by 6 bases and J by 1 base, with 12 bases between them. CDR3 length: 14 amino acids. CDR1 and CDR2 from the germline V gene are MNHEY and SMNVEV (reference sequence). The CDR3 DNA follows: TGTGCCAGCAGACACACAGGGTCGAACACTGAAGCTTTCTTT. This sequence encodes CASRHTGSNTEAFF.

The chain links TRBV6-4 to TRBJ2-1; TRBD2 matches 11 bases. V was pared by 2 bases and J by 6 bases, with 6 bases of the junction left unmatched. The germline V gene encodes CDR1 MRHNA and CDR2 SNTAGT. This CDR3 spans 16 amino acids. The CDR3 region is CASSDRRLAGLNEQFF. The CDR3 region has the DNA TGTGCCAGCAGTGACCGACGACTAGCGGGGCTCAATGAGCAGTTCTTC.

Concerning this clone: Other nucleotide sequences from this sample produce the same CDR3. The V gene is TRBV9, the J gene TRBJ1-2, with D perhaps TRBD1 (5 bases). Per germline, CDR1 SGDLS and CDR2 YYNGEE. The CDR3 loop spans 15 amino acids. V dropped 0 bases and J dropped 4 bases, with 13 bases sitting between them. In DNA form, the CDR3 reads TGTGCCAGCAGCGTAGGGCAGGGTTGGGTCTATGGCTACACCTTC. Translated, it gives CASSVGQGWVYGYTF.

This rearrangement joins TRBV29-1 to TRBJ2-1; 7 bases match TRBD1. CDR1 and CDR2 (germline): SQVTM, ANQGSEA. The CDR3 loop spans 12 amino acids. V was clipped by 4 bases and J by 8 bases; unmatched bases: 5. The CDR3 sequence: CSVADRVDEQFF. The CDR3 DNA is TGCAGCGTTGCCGACAGGGTGGATGAGCAGTTCTTC.

This rearrangement joins TRBV28 to TRBJ1-5, with TRBD1 matching over 8 bases. With 6 bases clipped from V and 1 base from J, the junction kept 2 bases outside the gene matches. Germline V gene data show CDR1 as MDHEN and CDR2 as SYDVKM. There are 14 residues in the CDR3. The DNA of the CDR3 is TGTGCCAGCAGAGGACAGGGAAGCAATCAGCCCCAGCATTTT. Amino acids: CASRGQGSNQPQHF.

V usage is TRBV5-5 and J usage is TRBJ2-5; a weak D match, TRBD2 (6 bases). CDR3 length: 14 amino acids. Trimming left V 1 base short and J 1 base short, with 8 bases between. Looked up from germline, CDR1 is SGHKS and CDR2 is YYEKEE (reference sequence). CDR3 sequence (DNA): TGTGCCAGCAGCTTGAGGGACTTCCAAGAGACCCAGTACTTC. Amino acid sequence: CASSLRDFQETQYF. Supplemented by reference TRBV5-5 and TRBJ2-5, the full variable domain reads DAGVTQSPTHLIKTRGQQVTLRCSPISGHKSVSWYQQVLGQGPQFIFQYYEKEERGRGNFPDRFSARQFPNYSSELNVNALLLGDSALYLCASSLRDFQETQYFGPGTRLLVL.

V gene TRBV30 combines with J gene TRBJ1-4; tentatively, D is TRBD1 (6 bases). Germline-derived CDR1 and CDR2 are GTSNPN and SVGIG (reference sequence). V gave up 1 base and J gave up 5 bases, with 8 bases separating them. There are 13 residues in the CDR3. CDR3 amino acids: CAWSGGPNEKLFF. CDR3 DNA sequence: TGTGCCTGGAGTGGGGGGCCAAATGAAAAACTGTTTTTT.

The chain carries TRBV6-6 and TRBJ2-3, with no clear D. Germline V lookup: CDR1 MNHNY, CDR2 SVGAGI (reference sequence). The CDR3 loop spans 13 amino acids. V shed 6 bases and J shed 2 bases, with 9 bases lying between them. This CDR3 reads CASRPLVTDTQYF. The CDR3 bases are TGTGCCAGCAGACCACTCGTCACAGATACGCAGTATTTT.

The gene calls are TRBV5-4 and TRBJ2-5; possible D gene TRBD1, 7 bases. V was cut by 2 bases and J by 4 bases, with 12 bases left in between. Looked up from germline, CDR1 is SGHNT and CDR2 is YYREEE (reference sequence). The CDR3 is 14 residues long. This chain's CDR3 is CASSFGGGAETQYF. In DNA form, the CDR3 reads TGTGCCAGCAGCTTCGGAGGGGGCGCAGAGACCCAGTACTTC.

This chain joins TRBV21-1 and TRBJ2-4; the D call in the table, TRBD1, was not verified against the DNA. TRBV21-1 is noted as a pseudogene. The length of the CDR3 is 20 residues. CDR3 sequence (DNA): TGTGCCAGCAGCTTTCCAGGGGGCGCCGAGTTAAGATGGGCCAAAAACATTCAGTACTTC. Translated, it gives CASSFPGGAELRWAKNIQYF.

The V call is TRBV21-1, the J call TRBJ1-2; the table assigns TRBD1, which was not confirmed against the DNA. TRBV21-1 counts as a pseudogene. The CDR3 runs to 19 residues. CDR3 residues: CASSTFLRDRGSPCYGYTF. The CDR3 region has the DNA TGTGCCAGCAGCACCTTCCTCCGGGACAGGGGGAGCCCATGCTATGGCTACACCTTC.

This clone was seen more than once but under ten times. The chain employs TRBV19 and TRBJ2-6, with 9 bases that match TRBD1. The CDR3 is 17 amino acids. The germline gives CDR1 LNHDA, CDR2 SQIVND (reference sequence). The V segment lost 4 bases and the J segment 2 bases; nucleotides outside the gene matches: 6. CDR3 sequence reads: CASSSTRQGAGANVLTF. In nucleotides, the CDR3 is TGTGCCAGTAGTAGTACCCGACAGGGGGCTGGGGCCAACGTCCTGACTTTC.

In its sample, this clone was seen once. The chain employs TRBV7-9 and TRBJ2-5; 10 bases are shared with TRBD1. The end of the DNA fits TRBJ2-7 better, so the J call may be wrong. This CDR3 comprises 15 residues. Germline V gene sequence: CDR1 SEHNR, CDR2 FQNEAQ (reference sequence). In DNA, the CDR3 is TGTGCCAGCAGACCCCGGGACAGGGGTCCCTACGAGCAGTACTTC. It is translated as CASRPRDRGPYEQYF.